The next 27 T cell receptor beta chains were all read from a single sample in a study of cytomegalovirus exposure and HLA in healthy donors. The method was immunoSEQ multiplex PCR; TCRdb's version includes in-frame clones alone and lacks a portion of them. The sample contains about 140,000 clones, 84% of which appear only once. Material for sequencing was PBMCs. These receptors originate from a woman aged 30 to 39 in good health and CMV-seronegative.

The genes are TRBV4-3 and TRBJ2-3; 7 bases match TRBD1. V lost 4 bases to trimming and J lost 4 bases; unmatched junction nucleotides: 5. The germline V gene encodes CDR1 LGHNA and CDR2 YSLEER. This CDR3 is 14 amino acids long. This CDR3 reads CASSRRQGSDTQYF. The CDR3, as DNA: TGCGCCAGCAGCCGCCGACAGGGCTCAGATACGCAGTATTTT.

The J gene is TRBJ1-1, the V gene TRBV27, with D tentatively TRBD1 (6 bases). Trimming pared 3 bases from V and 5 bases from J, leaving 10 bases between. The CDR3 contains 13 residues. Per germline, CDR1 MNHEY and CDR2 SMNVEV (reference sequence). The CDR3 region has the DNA TGTGCCAGCAGTTTCTCAGGGGTGACTGAAGCTTTCTTT. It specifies CASSFSGVTEAFF.

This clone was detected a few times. The CDR3 spells CASSAEGRGVEPQHF. CDR3 DNA: TGTGCCAGCAGTGCAGAAGGCAGGGGTGTGGAGCCCCAGCATTTT. The chain couples TRBV2 to TRBJ1-5, with D possibly matching TRBD1 (6 bases). The CDR3 sequence is 15 residues long. The V gene lost 4 bases and the J gene lost 8 bases, with 18 bases spanning the gap. Germline V gene sequence: CDR1 SNHLY, CDR2 FYNNEI.

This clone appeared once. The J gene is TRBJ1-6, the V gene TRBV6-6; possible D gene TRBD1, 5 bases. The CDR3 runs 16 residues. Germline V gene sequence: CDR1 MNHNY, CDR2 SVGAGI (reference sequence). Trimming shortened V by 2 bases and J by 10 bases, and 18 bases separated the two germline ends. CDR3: CASSYDDTGLGSPLHF. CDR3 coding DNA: TGTGCCAGCAGTTACGACGATACAGGCTTGGGGTCACCCCTCCACTTT.

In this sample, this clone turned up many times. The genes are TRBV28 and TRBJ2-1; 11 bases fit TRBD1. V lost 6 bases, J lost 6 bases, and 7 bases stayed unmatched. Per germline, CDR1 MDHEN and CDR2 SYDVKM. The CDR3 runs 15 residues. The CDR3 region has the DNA TGTGCCAGCAGCCCGGGACAGGGGGAAGTCAATGAGCAGTTCTTC. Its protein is CASSPGQGEVNEQFF.

The CDR3 loop is CASSKGLAGAGDEQYF. Written as DNA, the CDR3 is TGTGCCAGCAGCAAGGGGCTGGCAGGGGCTGGAGACGAGCAGTACTTC. V is TRBV21-1 and J is TRBJ2-7; TRBD1, the D gene given by the table, was not confirmed from the DNA. TRBV21-1 is shown as a pseudogene. The length of the CDR3 is 16 residues.

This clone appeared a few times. Written as DNA, the CDR3 is TGCGCCAGCAGCCCTGAAACAGGGGGAACCTACGAGCAGTACTTC. Its translation: CASSPETGGTYEQYF. This chain links TRBV4-1 with TRBJ2-7; 8 nucleotides agree with TRBD1. The CDR3 spans 15 residues. V was pared by 4 bases and J by 2 bases, with 7 bases of the junction left unmatched. Germline V gives CDR1 MGHRA, CDR2 YSYEKL.

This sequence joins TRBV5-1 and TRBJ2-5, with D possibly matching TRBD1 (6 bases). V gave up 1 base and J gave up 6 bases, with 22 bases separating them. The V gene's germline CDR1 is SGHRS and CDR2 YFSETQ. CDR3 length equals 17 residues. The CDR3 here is CASSLPPGQGKGKTQYF. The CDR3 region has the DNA TGCGCCAGCAGCTTGCCCCCCGGGCAGGGGAAGGGTAAGACCCAGTACTTC.

CDR3 loop: CASSVEGGVGQPQHF. DNA for the CDR3: TGTGCCAGCAGCGTAGAGGGAGGGGTCGGTCAGCCCCAGCATTTT. This chain connects TRBV9 to TRBJ1-5, with TRBD1 as a possible D gene (5 bases). CDR3 length: 15 amino acids. CDR1 is SGDLS and CDR2 is YYNGEE in the germline V gene. V was clipped by 0 bases and J by 6 bases, with 13 bases between them.

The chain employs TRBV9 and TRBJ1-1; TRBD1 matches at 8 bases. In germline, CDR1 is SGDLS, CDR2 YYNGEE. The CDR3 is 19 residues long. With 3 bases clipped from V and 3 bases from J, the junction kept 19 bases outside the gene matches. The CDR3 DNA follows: TGTGCCAGCAGCGACCCCAGACAGGGGCTAAGCCCGGGGGACACTGAAGCTTTCTTT. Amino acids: CASSDPRQGLSPGDTEAFF.

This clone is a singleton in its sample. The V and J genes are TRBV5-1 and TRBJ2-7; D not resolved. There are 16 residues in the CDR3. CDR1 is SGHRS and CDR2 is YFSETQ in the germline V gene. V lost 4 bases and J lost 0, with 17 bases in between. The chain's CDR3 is CASSLLRSGLSYEQYF. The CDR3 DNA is TGCGCCAGCAGCCTCCTTCGTTCAGGCCTCTCCTACGAGCAGTACTTC.

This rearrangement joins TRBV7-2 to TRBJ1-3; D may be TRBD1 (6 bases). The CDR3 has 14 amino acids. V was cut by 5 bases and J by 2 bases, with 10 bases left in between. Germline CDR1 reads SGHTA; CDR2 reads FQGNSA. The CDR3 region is CASSAAGAGNTIYF. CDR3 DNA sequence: TGTGCCAGCAGCGCCGCAGGGGCTGGAAACACCATATATTTT.

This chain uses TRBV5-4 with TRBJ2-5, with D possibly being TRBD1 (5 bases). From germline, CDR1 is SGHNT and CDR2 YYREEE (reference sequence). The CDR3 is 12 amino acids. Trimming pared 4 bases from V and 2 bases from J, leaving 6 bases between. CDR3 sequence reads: CASSRQQETQYF. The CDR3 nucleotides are TGTGCCAGCAGCCGACAGCAAGAGACCCAGTACTTC.

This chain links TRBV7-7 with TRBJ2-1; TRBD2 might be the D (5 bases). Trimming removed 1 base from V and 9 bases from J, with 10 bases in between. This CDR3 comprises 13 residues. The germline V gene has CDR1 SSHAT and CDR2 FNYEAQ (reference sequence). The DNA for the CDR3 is TGTGCCAGCAGCTTAGAAGTGGGGAGTGAGCAGTTCTTC. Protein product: CASSLEVGSEQFF.

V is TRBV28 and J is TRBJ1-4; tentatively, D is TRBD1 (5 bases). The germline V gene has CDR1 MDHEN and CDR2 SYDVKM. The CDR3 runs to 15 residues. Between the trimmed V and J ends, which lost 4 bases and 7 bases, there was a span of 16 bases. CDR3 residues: CASSSVGDWAEKLFF. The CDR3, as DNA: TGTGCCAGCAGTTCCGTAGGGGATTGGGCTGAAAAACTGTTTTTT.

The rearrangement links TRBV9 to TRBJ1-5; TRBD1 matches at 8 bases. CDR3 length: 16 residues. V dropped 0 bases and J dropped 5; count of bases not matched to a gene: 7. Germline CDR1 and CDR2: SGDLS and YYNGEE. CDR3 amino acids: CASSVETGAADQPQHF. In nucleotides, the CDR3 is TGTGCCAGCAGCGTAGAGACAGGGGCTGCGGATCAGCCCCAGCATTTT.

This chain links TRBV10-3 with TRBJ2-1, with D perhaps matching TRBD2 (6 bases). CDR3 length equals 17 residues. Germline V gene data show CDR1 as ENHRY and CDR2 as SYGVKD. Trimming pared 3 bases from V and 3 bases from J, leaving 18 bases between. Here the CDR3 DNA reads TGTGCCATCAGTGAAGAGGGAGACGGGGGACTCTACAATGAGCAGTTCTTC. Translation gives CAISEEGDGGLYNEQFF.

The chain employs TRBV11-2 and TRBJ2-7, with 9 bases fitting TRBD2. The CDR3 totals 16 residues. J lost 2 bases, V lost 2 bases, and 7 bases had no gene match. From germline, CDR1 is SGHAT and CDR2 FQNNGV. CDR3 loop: CASSLRRLAGPYEQYF. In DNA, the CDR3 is TGTGCCAGCAGCTTACGGCGTCTAGCGGGACCCTACGAGCAGTACTTC.

The CDR3 nucleotides are TGCGCCAGCAGCTTGGACAGGGGTAATACTGAAGCTTTCTTT. As protein: CASSLDRGNTEAFF. The J gene is TRBJ1-1, the V gene TRBV5-1, with 7 bases matching TRBD1. CDR3 length equals 14 residues. V shed 0 bases and J 5 bases; nucleotides not matched to a gene: 4. The V gene's germline CDR1 is SGHRS and CDR2 YFSETQ.

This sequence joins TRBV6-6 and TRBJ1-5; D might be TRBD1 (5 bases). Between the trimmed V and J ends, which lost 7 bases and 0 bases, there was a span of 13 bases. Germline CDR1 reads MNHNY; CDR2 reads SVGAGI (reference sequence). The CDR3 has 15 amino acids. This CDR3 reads CASTTIDSSNQPQHF. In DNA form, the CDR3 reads TGTGCCAGCACCACGATAGACAGTAGCAATCAGCCCCAGCATTTT.

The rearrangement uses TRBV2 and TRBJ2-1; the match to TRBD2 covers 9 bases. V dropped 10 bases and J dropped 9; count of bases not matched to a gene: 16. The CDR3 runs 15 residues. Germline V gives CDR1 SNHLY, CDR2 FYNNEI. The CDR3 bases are TGTGCCACCCAAGGGACTAGCAGTACGTCCGGTGAGCAGTTCTTC. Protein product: CATQGTSSTSGEQFF.

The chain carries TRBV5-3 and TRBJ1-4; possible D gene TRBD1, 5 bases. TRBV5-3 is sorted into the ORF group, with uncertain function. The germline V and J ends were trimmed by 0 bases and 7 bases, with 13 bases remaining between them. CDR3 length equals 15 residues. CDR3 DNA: TGTGCCAGAAGCTTGGCCGCAGGGTACCGTGAAAAACTGTTTTTT. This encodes CARSLAAGYREKLFF.

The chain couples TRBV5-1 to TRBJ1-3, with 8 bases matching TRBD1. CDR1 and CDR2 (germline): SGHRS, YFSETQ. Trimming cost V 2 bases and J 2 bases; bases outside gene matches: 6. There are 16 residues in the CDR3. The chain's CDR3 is CASSLKGQGTGNTIYF. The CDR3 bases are TGCGCCAGCAGCTTAAAAGGACAGGGCACTGGAAACACCATATATTTT. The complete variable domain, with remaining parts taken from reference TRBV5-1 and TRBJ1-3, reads KAGVTQTPRYLIKTRGQQVTLSCSPISGHRSVSWYQQTPGQGLQFLFEYFSETQRNKGNFPGRFSGRQFSNSRSEMNVSTLELGDSALYLCASSLKGQGTGNTIYFGEGSWLTVV.

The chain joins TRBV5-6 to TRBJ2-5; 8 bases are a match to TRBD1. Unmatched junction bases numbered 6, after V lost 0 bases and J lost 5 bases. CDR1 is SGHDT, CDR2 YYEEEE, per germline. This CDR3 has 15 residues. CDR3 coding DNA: TGTGCCAGCAGCTTGGCAGGGGGCTGGATTGAGACCCAGTACTTC. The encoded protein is CASSLAGGWIETQYF. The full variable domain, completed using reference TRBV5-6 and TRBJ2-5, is DAGVTQSPTHLIKTRGQQVTLRCSPKSGHDTVSWYQQALGQGPQFIFQYYEEEERQRGNFPDRFSGHQFPNYSSELNVNALLLGDSALYLCASSLAGGWIETQYFGPGTRLLVL.

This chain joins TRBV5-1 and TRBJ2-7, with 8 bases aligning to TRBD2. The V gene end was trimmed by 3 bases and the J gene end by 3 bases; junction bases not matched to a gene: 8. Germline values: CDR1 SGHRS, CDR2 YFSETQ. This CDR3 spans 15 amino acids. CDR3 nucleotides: TGCGCCAGCAGCTACGCGGGGGGCCACTACTACGAGCAGTACTTC. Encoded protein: CASSYAGGHYYEQYF.

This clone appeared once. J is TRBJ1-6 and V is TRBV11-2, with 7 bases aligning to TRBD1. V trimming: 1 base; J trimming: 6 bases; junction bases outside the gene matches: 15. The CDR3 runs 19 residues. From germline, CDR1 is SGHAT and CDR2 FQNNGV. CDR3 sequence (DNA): TGTGCCAGCAGCTTAGGGCCCCCCGGGACAGCAATAGCTAATTCACCCCTCCACTTT. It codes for CASSLGPPGTAIANSPLHF.

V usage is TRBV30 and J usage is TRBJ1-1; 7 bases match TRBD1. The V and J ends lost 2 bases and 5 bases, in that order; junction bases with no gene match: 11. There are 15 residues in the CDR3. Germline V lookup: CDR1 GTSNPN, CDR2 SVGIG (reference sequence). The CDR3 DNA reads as TGTGCCTGGAGTCTGTCACCAGGGGGTCGGACTGAAGCTTTCTTT. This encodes CAWSLSPGGRTEAFF.